This T cell receptor beta chain was identified in a study of glioma-infiltrating T cells. General study results and limits: Tissue and blood shared very few CDR3 sequences. Gliomas, especially low-grade, showed above-expected tissue-blood divergence; non-neoplastic patients showed below.

Concerning this clonotype itself: What it binds is unknown.

Trimming stripped 2 bases from V and 6 bases from J, with 6 bases between. The CDR3 totals 11 residues. Germline CDR1 is SGHRS and CDR2 is YFSETQ. Amplification of TCR alpha and beta CDR3 regions from RNA used iRepertoire nested multiplex PCR. For one-step reverse transcription and amplification, about 85-400 ng of tissue mRNA or PBMC total RNA was used. MiXCR was run by TCRdb on the multiplex PCR reads, yielding one entry per CDR3 protein. The table has about 140,000 distinct CDR3 sequences, roughly two fifths seen once. The chain employs TRBV5-1 and TRBJ2-7; D gene uncertain. The source material was glioma tissue, nonneoplastic brain tissue, or PBMCs (not recorded which). The sequence derives from a human donor with low-grade glioma or glioblastoma, undergoing nonglioma brain surgery, or in good health (not recorded which). This chain's CDR3 is CASSFASEQYF. The CDR3 DNA reads TGCGCCAGCAGCTTTGCATCCGAGCAGTACTTC.